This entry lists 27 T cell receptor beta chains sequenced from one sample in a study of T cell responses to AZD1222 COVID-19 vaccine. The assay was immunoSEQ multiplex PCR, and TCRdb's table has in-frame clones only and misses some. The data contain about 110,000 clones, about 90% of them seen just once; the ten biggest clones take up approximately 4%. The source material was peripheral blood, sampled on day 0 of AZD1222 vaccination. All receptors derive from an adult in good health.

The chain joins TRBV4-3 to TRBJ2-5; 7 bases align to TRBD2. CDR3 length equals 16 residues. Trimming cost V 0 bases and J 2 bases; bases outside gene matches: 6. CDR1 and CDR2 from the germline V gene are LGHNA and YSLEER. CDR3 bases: TGCGCCAGCAGCCAAGATCATTTGGGGGGGCAAGAGACCCAGTACTTC. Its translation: CASSQDHLGGQETQYF.

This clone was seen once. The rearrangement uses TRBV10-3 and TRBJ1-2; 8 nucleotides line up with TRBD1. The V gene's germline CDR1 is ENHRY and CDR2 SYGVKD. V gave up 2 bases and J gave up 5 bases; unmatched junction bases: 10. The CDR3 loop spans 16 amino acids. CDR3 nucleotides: TGTGCCATCAGTGAGGGACAGGGCAGAAGGGGATATGGCTACACCTTC. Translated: CAISEGQGRRGYGYTF.

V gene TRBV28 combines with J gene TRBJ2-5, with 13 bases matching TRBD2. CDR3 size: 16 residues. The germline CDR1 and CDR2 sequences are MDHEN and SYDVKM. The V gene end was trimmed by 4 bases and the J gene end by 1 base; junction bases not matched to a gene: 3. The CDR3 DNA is TGTGCCAGCAGTTCAGGACTAGCGGGAGCCCAAGAGACCCAGTACTTC. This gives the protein CASSSGLAGAQETQYF.

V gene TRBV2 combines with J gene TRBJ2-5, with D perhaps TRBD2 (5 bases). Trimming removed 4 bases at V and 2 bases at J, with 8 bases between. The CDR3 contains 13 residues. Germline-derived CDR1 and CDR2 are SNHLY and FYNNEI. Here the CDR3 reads CASSARTQETQYF. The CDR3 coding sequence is TGTGCCAGCAGTGCAAGGACTCAAGAGACCCAGTACTTC.

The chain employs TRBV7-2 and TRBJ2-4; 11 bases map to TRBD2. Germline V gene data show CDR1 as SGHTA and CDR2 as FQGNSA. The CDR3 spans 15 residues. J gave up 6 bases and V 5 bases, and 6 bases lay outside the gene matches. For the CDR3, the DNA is TGTGCCAGCAGCCCTAGCGGGGGGCGGGGAAACATTCAGTACTTC. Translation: CASSPSGGRGNIQYF. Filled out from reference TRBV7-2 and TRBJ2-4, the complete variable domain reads GAGVSQSPSNKVTEKGKDVELRCDPISGHTALYWYRQSLGQGLEFLIYFQGNSAPDKSGLPSDRFSAERTGGSVSTLTIQRTQQEDSAVYLCASSPSGGRGNIQYFGAGTRLSVL.

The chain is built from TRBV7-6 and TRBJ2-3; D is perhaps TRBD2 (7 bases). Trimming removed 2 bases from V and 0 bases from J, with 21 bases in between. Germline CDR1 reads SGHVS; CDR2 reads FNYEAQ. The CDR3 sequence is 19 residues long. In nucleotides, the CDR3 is TGTGCCAGCAGCTTACGGGGGCGGGGGAGTCAATCTAGCACAGATACGCAGTATTTT. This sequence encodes CASSLRGRGSQSSTDTQYF.

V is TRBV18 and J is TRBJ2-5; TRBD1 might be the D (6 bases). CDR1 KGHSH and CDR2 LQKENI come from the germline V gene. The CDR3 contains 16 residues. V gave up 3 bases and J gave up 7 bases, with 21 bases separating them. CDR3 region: CASSPAEGHFAGTQYF. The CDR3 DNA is TGTGCCAGCTCACCGGCAGAGGGACACTTCGCGGGGACCCAGTACTTC.

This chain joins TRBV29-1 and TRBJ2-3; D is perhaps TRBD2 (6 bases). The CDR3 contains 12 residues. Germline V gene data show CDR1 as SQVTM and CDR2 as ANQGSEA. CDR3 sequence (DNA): TGCACCTGCCGAACGGGGGATGGTACGCAGTATTTT. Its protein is CTCRTGDGTQYF.

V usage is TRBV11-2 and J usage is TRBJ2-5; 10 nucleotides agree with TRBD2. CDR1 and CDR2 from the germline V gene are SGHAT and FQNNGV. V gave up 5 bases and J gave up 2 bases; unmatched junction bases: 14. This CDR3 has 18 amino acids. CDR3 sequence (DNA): TGTGCCAGCAGCGAAACGGCCATAGCGGGAGGAAAACAAGAGACCCAGTACTTC. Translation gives CASSETAIAGGKQETQYF.

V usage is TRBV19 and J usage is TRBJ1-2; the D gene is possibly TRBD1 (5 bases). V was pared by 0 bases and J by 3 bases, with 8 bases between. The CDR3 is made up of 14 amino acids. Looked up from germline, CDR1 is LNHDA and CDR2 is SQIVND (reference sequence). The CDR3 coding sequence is TGTGCCAGTAGTATAGATCTGGGGGACTATGGCTACACCTTC. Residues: CASSIDLGDYGYTF.

CDR3 nucleotide sequence: TGTGCCTGGAGTGTTACCATGGGGAACACTGAAGCTTTCTTT. It translates to CAWSVTMGNTEAFF. The chain is built from TRBV30 and TRBJ1-1; unclear D gene. Deletions cut 0 bases from V and 1 base from J, with 9 bases between. This CDR3 spans 14 amino acids. The germline gives CDR1 GTSNPN, CDR2 SVGIG (reference sequence).

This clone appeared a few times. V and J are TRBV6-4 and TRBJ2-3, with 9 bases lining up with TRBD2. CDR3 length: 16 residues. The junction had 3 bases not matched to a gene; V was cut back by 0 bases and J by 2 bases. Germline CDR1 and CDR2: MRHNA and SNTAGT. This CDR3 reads CASSDSSGGHTDTQYF. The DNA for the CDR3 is TGTGCCAGCAGTGACTCGAGCGGGGGGCACACAGATACGCAGTATTTT.

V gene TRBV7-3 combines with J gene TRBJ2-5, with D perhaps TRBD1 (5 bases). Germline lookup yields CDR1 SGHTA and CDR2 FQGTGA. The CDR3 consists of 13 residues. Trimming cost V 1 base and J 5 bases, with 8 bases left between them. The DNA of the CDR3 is TGTGCCAGCAGCTTAAATGCAGGGGAGACCCAGTACTTC. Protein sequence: CASSLNAGETQYF.

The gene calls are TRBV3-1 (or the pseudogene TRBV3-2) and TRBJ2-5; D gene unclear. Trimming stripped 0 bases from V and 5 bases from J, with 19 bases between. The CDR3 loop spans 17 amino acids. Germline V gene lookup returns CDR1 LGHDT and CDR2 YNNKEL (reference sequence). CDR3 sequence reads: CASSQDPGSPRRETQYF. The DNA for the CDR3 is TGTGCCAGCAGCCAAGATCCGGGCTCCCCTAGGCGGGAGACCCAGTACTTC.

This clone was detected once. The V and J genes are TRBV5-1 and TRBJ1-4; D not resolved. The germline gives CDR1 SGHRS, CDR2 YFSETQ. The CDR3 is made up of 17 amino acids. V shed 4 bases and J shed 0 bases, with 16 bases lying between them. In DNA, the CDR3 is TGCGCCAGCAGCCCCGGACTGAAAGTTGCAACTAATGAAAAACTGTTTTTT. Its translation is CASSPGLKVATNEKLFF.

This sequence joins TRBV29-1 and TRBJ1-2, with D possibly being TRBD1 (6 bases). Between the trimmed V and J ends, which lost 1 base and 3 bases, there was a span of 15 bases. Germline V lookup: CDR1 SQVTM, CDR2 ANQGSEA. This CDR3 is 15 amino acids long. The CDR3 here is CSVEGLGRGHYGYTF. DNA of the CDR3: TGCAGCGTTGAAGGGTTAGGCAGGGGACACTATGGCTACACCTTC.

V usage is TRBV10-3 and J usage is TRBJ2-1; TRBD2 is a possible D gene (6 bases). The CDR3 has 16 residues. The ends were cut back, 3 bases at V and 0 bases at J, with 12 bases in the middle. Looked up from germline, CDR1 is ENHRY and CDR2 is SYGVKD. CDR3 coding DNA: TGTGCCATCAGTGATGGGAGCGGGCGCTCCTACAATGAGCAGTTCTTC. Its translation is CAISDGSGRSYNEQFF.

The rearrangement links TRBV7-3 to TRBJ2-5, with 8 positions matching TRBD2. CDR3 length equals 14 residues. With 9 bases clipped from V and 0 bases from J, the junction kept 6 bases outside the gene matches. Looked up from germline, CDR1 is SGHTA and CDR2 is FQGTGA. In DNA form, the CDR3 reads TGTGCCAGTAGTCCCGGGGGGGACCAAGAGACCCAGTACTTC. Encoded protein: CASSPGGDQETQYF.

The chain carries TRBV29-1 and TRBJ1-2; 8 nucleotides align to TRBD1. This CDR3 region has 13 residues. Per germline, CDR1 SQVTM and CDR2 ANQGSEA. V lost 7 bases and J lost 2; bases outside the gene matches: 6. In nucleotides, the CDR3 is TGCAGCGCGAATCAGGGGGCCAACTATGGCTACACCTTC. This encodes CSANQGANYGYTF. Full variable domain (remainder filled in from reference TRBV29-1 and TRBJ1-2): SAVISQKPSRDICQRGTSLTIQCQVDSQVTMMFWYRQQPGQSLTLIATANQGSEATYESGFVIDKFPISRPNLTFSTLTVSNMSPEDSSIYLCSANQGANYGYTFGSGTRLTVV.

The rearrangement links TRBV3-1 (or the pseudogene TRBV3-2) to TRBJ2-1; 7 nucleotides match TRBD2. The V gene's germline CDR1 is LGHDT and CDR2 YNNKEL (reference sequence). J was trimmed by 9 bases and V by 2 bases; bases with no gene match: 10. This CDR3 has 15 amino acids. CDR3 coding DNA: TGTGCCAGCAGCCAAACTTGGGGGGGGTTGGGTGAGCAGTTCTTC. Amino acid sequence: CASSQTWGGLGEQFF.

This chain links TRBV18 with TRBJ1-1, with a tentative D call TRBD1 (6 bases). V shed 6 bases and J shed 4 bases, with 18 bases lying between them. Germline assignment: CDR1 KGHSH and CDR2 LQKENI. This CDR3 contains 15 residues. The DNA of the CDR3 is TGTGCCAGCTCGTCAAAGGGGGGGGGAAGCACTGAAGCTTTCTTT. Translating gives CASSSKGGGSTEAFF.

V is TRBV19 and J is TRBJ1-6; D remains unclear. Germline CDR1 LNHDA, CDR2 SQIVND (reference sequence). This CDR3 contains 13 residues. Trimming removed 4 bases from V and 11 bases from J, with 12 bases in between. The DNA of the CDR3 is TGTGCCAGTAGTACGAGTTTGAGCGCACCCCTCCACTTT. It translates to CASSTSLSAPLHF.

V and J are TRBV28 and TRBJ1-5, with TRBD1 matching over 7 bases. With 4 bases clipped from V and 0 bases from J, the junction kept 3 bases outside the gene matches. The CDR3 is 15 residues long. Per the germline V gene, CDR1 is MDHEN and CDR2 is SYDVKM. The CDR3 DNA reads TGTGCCAGCAGTTGGGACAGCAATAGCAATCAGCCCCAGCATTTT. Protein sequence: CASSWDSNSNQPQHF.

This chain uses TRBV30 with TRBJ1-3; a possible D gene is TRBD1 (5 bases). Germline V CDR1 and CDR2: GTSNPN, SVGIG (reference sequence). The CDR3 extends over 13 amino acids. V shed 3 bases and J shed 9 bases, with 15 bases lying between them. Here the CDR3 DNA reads TGTGCCTGGAGCCCCGGAGGGGAGGGCACCATATATTTT. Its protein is CAWSPGGEGTIYF. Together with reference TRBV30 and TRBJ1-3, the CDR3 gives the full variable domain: SQTIHQWPATLVQPVGSPLSLECTVEGTSNPNLYWYRQAAGRGLQLLFYSVGIGQISSEVPQNLSASRPQDRQFILSSKKLLLSDSGFYLCAWSPGGEGTIYFGEGSWLTVV.

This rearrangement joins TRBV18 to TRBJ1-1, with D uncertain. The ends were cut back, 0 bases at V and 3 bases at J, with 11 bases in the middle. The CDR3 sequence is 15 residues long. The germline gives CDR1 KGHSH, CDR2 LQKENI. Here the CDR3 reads CASSPPGRQDTEAFF. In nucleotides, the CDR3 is TGTGCCAGCTCACCACCGGGCAGGCAAGACACTGAAGCTTTCTTT.

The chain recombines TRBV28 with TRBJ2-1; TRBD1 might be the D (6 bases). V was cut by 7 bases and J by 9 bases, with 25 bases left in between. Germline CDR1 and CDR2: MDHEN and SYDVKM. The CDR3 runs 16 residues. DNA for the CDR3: TGTGCCAGCACGTATAAAGGGGGTACTCTCTACGGTGAGCAGTTCTTC. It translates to CASTYKGGTLYGEQFF.

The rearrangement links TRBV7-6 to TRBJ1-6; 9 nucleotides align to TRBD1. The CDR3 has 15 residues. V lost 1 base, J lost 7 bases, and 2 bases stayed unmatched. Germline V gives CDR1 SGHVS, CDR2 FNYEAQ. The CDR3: CASSLVGQGNSPLHF. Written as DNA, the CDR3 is TGTGCCAGCAGCTTAGTCGGACAGGGGAATTCACCCCTCCACTTT.